This T cell receptor (beta chain) was sequenced in a study of beta chain features in type 1 diabetes (dated by TCRdb to between 2017 and 2018). In the study overall: No differences in mean age, gender distribution, total cell number or subset yield were found between patients and healthy donors. A total of roughly 100 million sorted cells were examined across all samples, and RNA yield correlated strongly with the number of cells per subset. In the study, recently diagnosed type 1 diabetes patients and matched healthy donors were compared on the TCRB repertoires of their sorted circulating CD4+ T cell subsets. Whereas all 28 donors provided naive and central memory subsets, regulatory and stem cell-like memory subsets were isolated from just 8 patients and roughly 8 healthy donors. Overall study results and their limits: Patients with type 1 diabetes made fewer insertions and deleted more nucleotides at VDJ recombination sites, implying thymic rearrangement abnormalities. Because cDNA was sequenced instead of genomic DNA, highly expressing activated cells could be over-represented, though the groups showed no difference in activation or CD3 levels. Naive, central memory and regulatory TCRB repertoires appeared to be more alike among patients than among healthy donors. PCR may preferentially amplify shorter templates, but because patient and control samples were amplified and corrected together, any resulting skew would affect both groups equally. Only small numbers of individuals were included in the HLA sub-analyses, which left unresolved whether HLA type had any influence on TCRB rearrangement. Type 1 diabetes patients showed a moderate but significant shortening of TCRB CDR3 length in all four CD4+ subsets.

Comment on this clone: Its antigen specificity is not known. Base qualities are not provided; no much larger clone lies one nucleotide away.

The entire isolated RNA was reverse transcribed using the High Capacity cDNA Reverse Transcription Kit, and thus expressed TCRB transcripts were sequenced. Deep immunoSEQ sequencing was applied to naive, central memory and regulatory T cell samples, giving an average of approximately 4 million total reads per sample. Sorted cells were lysed in RLT buffer, and RNA was extracted using DNase-treated RNeasy Micro or Mini kits according to cell number. Each cell subset was processed separately to prevent cross-contamination, with patient and healthy donor samples processed together. TCRB sequences were amplified from cDNA with the immunoSEQ multiplex PCR, producing 87-bp fragments spanning the CDR3 region. The amplicons were sequenced using the Illumina HiSeq platform. As for the original processing: Synthetic template baselines were used to correct PCR bias computationally, reads within Hamming distance 2 were collapsed together, and singletons that could not be merged were discarded. By aligning reads against IMGT, V, D and J genes, CDR3 length, and insertions or deletions at six rearrangement sites were assigned. Within each subset, clonotype counts were normalized to the number of sorted cells before true diversity and Gini coefficients were calculated with the tcR R package. The overlap coefficient, calculated on TCRB nucleotide sequences, was used to quantify repertoire sharing. Out-of-frame TCRB sequences from naive cells were analyzed to stand in for the pre-selection repertoire. TCRdb mirrors the immuneACCESS table, restricted to in-frame sequences. Some clones are absent from its copies; in checked studies, under half trace to an unresolved V gene, and the reason for the others is unknown. V, J and clone size derive from that table, while D and trimming were established from the DNA sequence. Recorded for this sample are about 400,000 clones; around an eighth of them occurred a single time. Jointly, the top ten make up about 0.01% of the sample.

Each donor gave one peripheral blood draw, about 110 mL on average, collected into heparinised tubes. A BD FACSAria II was used to sort naive, central memory, regulatory and stem cell-like memory CD4+ T cells with a panel that included CD45RO, CCR7, CD25, CD127, CD95 and CD27. A purity above 95% was achieved for all sorted populations. PBMCs were isolated right away by Lymphoprep density gradient centrifugation and were stained directly, without culture. So that batch effects would be minimized, each experiment stained and sorted samples in pairs, pairing one healthy donor with one patient. This clonotype was obtained from a woman under 30 with type 1 diabetes. The sequenced sample consisted of naive CD4+ T cells from blood. According to the study, the label for this sample's cell subset or site signals: true naive CD4+ T cells.

The CDR3 sequence is CASSKGLYEQYF. The DNA sequence is given as TGTGCCAGCAGCAAAGGACTCTACGAGCAGTACTTC. The chain links TRBV6-5 with TRBJ2-7; 5 matching bases give a weak D call of TRBD2. The germline V gene supplies CDR1 MNHEY and CDR2 SVGAGI. The CDR3, cysteine through phenylalanine, is 12 amino acids long. The DNA shown is the 36-base CDR3, in frame from base 1. V loses 6 bases of germline sequence and J loses 3 bases, and the interval between the two ends is 9 bases.